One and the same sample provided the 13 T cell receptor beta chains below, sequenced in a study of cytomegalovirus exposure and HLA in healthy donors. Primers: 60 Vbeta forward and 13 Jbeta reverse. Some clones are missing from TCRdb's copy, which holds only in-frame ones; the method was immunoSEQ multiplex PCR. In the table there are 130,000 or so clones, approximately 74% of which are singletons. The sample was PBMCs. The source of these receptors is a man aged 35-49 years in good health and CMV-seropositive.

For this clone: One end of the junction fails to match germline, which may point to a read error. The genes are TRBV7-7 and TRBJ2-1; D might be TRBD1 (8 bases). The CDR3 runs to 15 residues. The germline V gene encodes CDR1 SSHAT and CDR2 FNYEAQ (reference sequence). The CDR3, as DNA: TGTGCTAGCAGCAAAACAGGGGGGGCCTACAATGAGCAGTTCTTC. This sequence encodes CASSKTGGAYNEQFF.

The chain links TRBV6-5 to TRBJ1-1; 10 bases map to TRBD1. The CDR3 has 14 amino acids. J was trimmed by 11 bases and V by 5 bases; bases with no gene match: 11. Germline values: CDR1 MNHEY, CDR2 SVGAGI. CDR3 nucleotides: TGTGCCAGCAGTCCTACCCCGACAGGGGGCGCGGCTTTCTTT. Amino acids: CASSPTPTGGAAFF.

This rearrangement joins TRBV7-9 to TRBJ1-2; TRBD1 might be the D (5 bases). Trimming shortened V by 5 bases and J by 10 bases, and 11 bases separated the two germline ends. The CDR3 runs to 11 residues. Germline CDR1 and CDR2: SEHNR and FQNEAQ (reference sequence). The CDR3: CASSPTDSYTF. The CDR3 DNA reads TGTGCCAGCAGCCCGACAGATTCCTACACCTTC.

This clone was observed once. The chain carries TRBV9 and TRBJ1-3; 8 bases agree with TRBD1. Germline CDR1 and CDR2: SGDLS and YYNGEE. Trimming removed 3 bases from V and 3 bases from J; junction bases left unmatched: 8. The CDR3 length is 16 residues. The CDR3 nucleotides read TGTGCCAGCAGCGCCCGACAGGGGCTTTATGGAAACACCATATATTTT. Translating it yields CASSARQGLYGNTIYF.

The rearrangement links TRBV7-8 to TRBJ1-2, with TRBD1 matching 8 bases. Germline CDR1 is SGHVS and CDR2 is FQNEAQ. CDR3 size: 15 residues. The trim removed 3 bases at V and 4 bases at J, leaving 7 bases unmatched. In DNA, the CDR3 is TGTGCCAGCAGCTTTTCGACAGGGGCAGGCTATGGCTACACCTTC. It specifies CASSFSTGAGYGYTF.

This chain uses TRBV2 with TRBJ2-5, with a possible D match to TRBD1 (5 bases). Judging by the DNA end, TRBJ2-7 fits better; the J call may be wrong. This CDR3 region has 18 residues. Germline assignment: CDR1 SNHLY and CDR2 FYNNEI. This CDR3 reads CASSRAQGRWFLGYEQYF. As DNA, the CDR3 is TGTGCCAGCAGCCGCGCTCAGGGTAGATGGTTTCTTGGCTACGAGCAGTACTTC.

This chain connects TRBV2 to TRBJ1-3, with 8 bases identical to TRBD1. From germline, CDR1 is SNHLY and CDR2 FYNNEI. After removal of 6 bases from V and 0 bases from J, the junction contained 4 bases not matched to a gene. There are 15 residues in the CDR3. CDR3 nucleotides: TGTGCCAGCAGGGACAGGGCTAGCTCTGGAAACACCATATATTTT. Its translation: CASRDRASSGNTIYF.

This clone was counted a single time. CDR3 sequence reads: CASSQDPGTDPSTGELFF. For the CDR3, the DNA is TGCGCCAGCAGCCAAGACCCCGGGACAGACCCTAGCACCGGGGAGCTGTTTTTT. The rearrangement links TRBV4-1 to TRBJ2-2; 7 positions agree with TRBD1. Trimming removed 0 bases from V and 4 bases from J; junction bases left unmatched: 11. Germline values: CDR1 MGHRA, CDR2 YSYEKL. The CDR3 has 18 amino acids.

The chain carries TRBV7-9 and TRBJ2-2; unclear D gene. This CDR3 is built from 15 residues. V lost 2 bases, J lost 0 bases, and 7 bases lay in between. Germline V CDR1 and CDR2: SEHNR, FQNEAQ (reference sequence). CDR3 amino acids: CASSLHVANTGELFF. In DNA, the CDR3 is TGTGCCAGCAGCTTACACGTAGCGAACACCGGGGAGCTGTTTTTT.

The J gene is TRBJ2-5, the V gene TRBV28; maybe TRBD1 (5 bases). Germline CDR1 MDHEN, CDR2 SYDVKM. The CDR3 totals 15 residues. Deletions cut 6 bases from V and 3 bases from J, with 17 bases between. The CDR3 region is CASSPETDVKETQYF. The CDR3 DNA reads TGTGCCAGCAGCCCTGAGACAGACGTAAAAGAGACCCAGTACTTC.

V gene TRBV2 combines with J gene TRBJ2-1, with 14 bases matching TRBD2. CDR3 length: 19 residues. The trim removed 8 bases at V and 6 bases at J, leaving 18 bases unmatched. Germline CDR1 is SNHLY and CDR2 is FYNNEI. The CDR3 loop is CASYLGGLAGVRSFNEQFF. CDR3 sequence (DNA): TGTGCCAGCTACTTGGGGGGACTAGCGGGAGTAAGATCGTTCAATGAGCAGTTCTTC.

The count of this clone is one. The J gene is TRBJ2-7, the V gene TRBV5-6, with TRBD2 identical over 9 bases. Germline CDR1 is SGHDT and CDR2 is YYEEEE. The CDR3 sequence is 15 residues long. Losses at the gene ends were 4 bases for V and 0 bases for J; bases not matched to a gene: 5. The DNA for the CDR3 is TGTGCCAGCAGCCGCCGGGGACTAGCCTCCTACGAGCAGTACTTC. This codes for CASSRRGLASYEQYF.

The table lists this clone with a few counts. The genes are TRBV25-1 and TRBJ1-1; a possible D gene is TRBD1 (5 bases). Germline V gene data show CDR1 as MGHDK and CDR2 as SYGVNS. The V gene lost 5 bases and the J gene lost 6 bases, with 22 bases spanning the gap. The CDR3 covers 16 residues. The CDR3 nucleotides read TGTGCCAGCAGTCCCAGTAAGGTCCTCTTGGGGCCTGAAGCTTTCTTT. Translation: CASSPSKVLLGPEAFF. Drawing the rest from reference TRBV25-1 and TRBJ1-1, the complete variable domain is EADIYQTPRYLVIGTGKKITLECSQTMGHDKMYWYQQDPGMELHLIHYSYGVNSTEKGDLSSESTVSRIRTEHFPLTLESARPSHTSQYLCASSPSKVLLGPEAFFGQGTRLTVV.